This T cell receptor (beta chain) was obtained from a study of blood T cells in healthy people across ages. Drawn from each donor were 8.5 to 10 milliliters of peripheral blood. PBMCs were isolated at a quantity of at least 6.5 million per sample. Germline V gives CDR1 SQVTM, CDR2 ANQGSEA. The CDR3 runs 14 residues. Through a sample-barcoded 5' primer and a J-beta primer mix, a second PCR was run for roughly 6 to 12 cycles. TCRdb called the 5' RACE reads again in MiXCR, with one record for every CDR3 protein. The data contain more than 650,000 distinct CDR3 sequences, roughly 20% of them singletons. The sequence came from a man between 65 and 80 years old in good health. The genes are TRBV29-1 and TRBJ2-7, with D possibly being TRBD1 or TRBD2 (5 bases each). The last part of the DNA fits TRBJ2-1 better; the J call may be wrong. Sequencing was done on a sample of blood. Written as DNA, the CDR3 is TGCAGCGTTGGGGGGAAAACTGTGGTCAATGAGCAGTTCTTC. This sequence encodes CSVGGKTVVNEQFF.